This T cell receptor beta chain emerged from a study of blood T cell repertoires in COVID-19. Clones were read by immunoSEQ multiplex PCR, and TCRdb kept only the in-frame ones, dropping some. The sample carries some 250,000 clones, roughly nine tenths recorded once. Unmatched junction bases numbered 7, after V lost 7 bases and J lost 0 bases. Germline V gene lookup returns CDR1 MDHEN and CDR2 SYDVKM. This CDR3 is 16 amino acids long. Seattle's enrolled individuals joined amid active infection and were then monitored longitudinally. The specimen was peripheral blood. This TCR derives from a woman aged 25 to 39 with COVID-19, enrolled during active disease. The rearrangement links TRBV28 to TRBJ1-4; 8 bases line up with TRBD1. CDR3 residues: CASKTGGWATNEKLFF. The CDR3 nucleotides read TGTGCCAGCAAAACAGGGGGATGGGCAACTAATGAAAAACTGTTTTTT.